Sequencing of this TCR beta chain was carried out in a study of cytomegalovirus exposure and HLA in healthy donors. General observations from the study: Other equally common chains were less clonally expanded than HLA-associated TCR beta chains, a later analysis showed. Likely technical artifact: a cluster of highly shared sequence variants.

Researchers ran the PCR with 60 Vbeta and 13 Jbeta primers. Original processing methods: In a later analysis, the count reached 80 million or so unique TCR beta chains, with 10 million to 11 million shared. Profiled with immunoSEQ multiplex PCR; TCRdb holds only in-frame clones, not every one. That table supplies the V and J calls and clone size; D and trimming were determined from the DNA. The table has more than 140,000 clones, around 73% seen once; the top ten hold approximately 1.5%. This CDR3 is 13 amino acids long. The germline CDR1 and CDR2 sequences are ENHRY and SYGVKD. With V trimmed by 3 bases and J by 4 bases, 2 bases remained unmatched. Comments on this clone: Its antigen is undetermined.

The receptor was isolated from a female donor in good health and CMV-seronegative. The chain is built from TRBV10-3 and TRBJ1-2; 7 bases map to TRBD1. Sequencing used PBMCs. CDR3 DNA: TGTGCCATCAGTGACAGGGGGTCCTATGGCTACACCTTC. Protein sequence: CAISDRGSYGYTF.